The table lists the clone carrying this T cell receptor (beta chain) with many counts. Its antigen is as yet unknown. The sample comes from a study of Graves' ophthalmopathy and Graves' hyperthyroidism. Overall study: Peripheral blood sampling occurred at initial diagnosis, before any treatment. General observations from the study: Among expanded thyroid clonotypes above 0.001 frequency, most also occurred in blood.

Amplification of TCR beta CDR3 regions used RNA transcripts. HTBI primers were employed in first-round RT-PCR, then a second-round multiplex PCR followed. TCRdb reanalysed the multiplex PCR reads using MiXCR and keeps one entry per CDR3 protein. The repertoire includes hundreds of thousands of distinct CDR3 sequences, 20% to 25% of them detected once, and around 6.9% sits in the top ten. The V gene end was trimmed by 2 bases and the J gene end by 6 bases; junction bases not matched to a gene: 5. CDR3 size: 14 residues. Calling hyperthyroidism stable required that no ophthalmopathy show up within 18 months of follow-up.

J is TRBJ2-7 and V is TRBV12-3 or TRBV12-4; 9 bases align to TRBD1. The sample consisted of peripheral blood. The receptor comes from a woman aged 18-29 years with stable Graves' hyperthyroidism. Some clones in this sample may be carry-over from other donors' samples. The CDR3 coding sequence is TGTGCCAGCAGTTTAAGGGACAGGGCCTTCGAGCAGTACTTC. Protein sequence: CASSLRDRAFEQYF.